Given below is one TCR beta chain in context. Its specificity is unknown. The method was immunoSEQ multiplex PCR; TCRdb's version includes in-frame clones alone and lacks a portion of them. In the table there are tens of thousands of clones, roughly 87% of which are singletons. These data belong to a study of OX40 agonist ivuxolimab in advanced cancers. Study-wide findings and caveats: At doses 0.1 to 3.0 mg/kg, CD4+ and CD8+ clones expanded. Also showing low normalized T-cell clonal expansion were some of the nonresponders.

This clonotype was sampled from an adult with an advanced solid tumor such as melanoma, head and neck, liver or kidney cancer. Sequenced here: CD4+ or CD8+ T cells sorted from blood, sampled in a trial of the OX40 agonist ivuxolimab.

The chain's CDR3 is CASSLGGQPNQPQHF. The CDR3 DNA follows: TGTGCCAGCAGCTTAGGCGGACAGCCGAATCAGCCCCAGCATTTT. This chain joins TRBV7-9 and TRBJ1-5; D is perhaps TRBD1 (6 bases). The CDR3 is 15 residues long. CDR1 is SEHNR, CDR2 FQNEAQ, per germline (reference sequence). V dropped 1 base and J dropped 4 bases, with 11 bases sitting between them. The complete variable domain, with remaining parts taken from reference TRBV7-9 and TRBJ1-5, reads DTGVSQNPRHKITKRGQNVTFRCDPISEHNRLYWYRQTLGQGPEFLTYFQNEAQLEKSRLLSDRFSAERPKGSFSTLEIQRTEQGDSAMYLCASSLGGQPNQPQHFGDGTRLSIL.